This TCR beta chain was sequenced during a study of OX40 agonist ivuxolimab in advanced cancers. Across the whole study: Ivuxolimab is an agonistic anti-OX40 (CD134) antibody, and patients were treated with it. Study outcomes and limitations: Low levels of normalized T-cell clonal expansion also appeared in some nonresponders. The CD4+ and CD8+ T cells in the blood had expanded clonally by week 6 at 0.1 to 3.0 mg/kg.

A note on this clone: Its antigen is not identified.

Measured with immunoSEQ multiplex PCR; TCRdb has only the in-frame clones, and not every one. The sample comprises roughly 120,000 clones, just under 95% of which are singletons, and 0.65% to 0.9% rests with the top ten. Germline lookup yields CDR1 MNHEY and CDR2 SVGAGI. Trimming shortened V by 2 bases and J by 3 bases, and 10 bases separated the two germline ends. The CDR3 sequence is 15 residues long. The genes are TRBV6-5 and TRBJ1-4; no firm D call. This TCR came from an adult with an advanced solid tumor such as melanoma, head and neck, liver or kidney cancer. Sample: CD4+ or CD8+ T cells sorted from blood, taken in a trial of the OX40 agonist ivuxolimab. The CDR3: CASSYVWAANEKLFF. CDR3 nucleotide sequence: TGTGCCAGCAGTTACGTGTGGGCTGCTAATGAAAAACTGTTTTTT.